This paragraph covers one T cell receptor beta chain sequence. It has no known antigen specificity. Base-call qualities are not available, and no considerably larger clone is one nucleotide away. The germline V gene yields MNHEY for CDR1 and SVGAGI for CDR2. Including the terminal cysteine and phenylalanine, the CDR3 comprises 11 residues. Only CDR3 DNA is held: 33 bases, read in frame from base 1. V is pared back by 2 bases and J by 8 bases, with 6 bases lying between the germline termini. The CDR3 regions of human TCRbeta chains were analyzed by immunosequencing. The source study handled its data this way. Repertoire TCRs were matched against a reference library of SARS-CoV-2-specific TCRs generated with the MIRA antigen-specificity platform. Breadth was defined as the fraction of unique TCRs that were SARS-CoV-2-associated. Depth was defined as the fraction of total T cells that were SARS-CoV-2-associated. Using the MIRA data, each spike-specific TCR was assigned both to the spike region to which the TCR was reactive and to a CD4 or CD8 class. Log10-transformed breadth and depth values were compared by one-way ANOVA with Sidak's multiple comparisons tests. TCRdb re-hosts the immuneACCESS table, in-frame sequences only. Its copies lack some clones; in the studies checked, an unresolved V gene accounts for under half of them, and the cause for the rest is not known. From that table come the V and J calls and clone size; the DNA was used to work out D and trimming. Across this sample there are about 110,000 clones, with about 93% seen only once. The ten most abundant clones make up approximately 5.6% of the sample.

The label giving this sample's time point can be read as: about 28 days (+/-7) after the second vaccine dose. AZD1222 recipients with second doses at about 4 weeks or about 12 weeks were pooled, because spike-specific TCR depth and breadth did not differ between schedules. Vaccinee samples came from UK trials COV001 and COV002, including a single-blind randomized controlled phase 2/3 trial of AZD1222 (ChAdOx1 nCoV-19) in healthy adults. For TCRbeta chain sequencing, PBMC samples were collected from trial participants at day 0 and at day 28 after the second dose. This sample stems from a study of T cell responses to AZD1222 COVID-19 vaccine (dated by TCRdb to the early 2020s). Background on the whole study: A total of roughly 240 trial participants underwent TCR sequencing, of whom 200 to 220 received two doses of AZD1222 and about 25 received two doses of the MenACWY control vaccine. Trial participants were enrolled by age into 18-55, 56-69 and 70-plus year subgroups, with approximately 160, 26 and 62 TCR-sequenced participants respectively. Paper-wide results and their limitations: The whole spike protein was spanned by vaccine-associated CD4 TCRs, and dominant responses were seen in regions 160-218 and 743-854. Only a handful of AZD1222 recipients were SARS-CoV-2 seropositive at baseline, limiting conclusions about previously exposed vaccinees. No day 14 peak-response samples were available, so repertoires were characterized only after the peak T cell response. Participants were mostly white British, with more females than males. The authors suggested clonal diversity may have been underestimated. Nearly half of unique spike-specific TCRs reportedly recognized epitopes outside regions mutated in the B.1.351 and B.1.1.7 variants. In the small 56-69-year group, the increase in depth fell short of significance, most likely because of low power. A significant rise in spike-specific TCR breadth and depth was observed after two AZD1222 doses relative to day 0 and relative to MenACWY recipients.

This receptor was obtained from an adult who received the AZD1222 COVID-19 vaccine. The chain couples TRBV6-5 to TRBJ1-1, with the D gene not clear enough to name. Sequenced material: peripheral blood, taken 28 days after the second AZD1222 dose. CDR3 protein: CASSYVGEAFF. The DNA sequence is TGTGCCAGCAGTTACGTAGGGGAAGCTTTCTTT.